The 8 T cell receptor beta chains below were found in one sample sequenced in a study of cytomegalovirus exposure and HLA in healthy donors. Primers for the PCR totalled 60 Vbeta and 13 Jbeta. The protocol was immunoSEQ multiplex PCR, while the TCRdb copy is restricted to in-frame clones and leaves out a portion. Of about 160,000 clones in the sample, roughly 80% were seen once. The sequenced sample was PBMCs. Receptors were obtained from a woman aged 25 to 39 in good health and CMV-seropositive.

This clone was seen a single time. The genes are TRBV7-6 and TRBJ1-3; perhaps TRBD1 as D (6 bases). This CDR3 is built from 14 residues. V lost 6 bases, J lost 0 bases, and 9 bases lay in between. Germline assignment: CDR1 SGHVS and CDR2 FNYEAQ. In DNA, the CDR3 is TGTGCCAGCAGGCAGGGGAGCTCTGGAAACACCATATATTTT. Translation gives CASRQGSSGNTIYF.

The genes are TRBV27 and TRBJ2-5; weak D call: TRBD2 (6 bases). Trimming took off 5 bases at V and 2 bases at J, with 18 bases between the two ends. The CDR3 runs 16 residues. Looked up from germline, CDR1 is MNHEY and CDR2 is SMNVEV (reference sequence). The CDR3 DNA reads as TGTGCCAGCAGTCCGACCCCGGGGGAAATACAAGAGACCCAGTACTTC. Protein product: CASSPTPGEIQETQYF.

The CDR3 DNA follows: TGTGCCAGCAGCTCATCGTCCACCCGGACAGGGGGCTTCTATTTT. Its protein is CASSSSSTRTGGFYF. V is TRBV5-4 and J is TRBJ2-3, with 11 nucleotides matching TRBD1. Losses at the gene ends were 3 bases for V and 15 bases for J; bases not matched to a gene: 15. Germline CDR1 reads SGHNT; CDR2 reads YYREEE (reference sequence). The CDR3 has 15 amino acids.

The chain has TRBV15 and TRBJ2-7, with D possibly being TRBD1 (5 bases). This CDR3 is built from 12 residues. Per germline, CDR1 LNHNV and CDR2 YYDKDF (reference sequence). V lost 0 bases to trimming and J lost 12 bases, with 12 bases between them. The chain's CDR3 is CATSRDSQGRYF. Here the CDR3 DNA reads TGTGCCACCAGCAGAGATTCCCAGGGTCGGTACTTC.

This clone was counted only a few times. The chain uses TRBV11-1 and TRBJ1-6, with D hard to call. CDR3 length equals 14 residues. CDR1 is SGHAT, CDR2 FQDESV, per germline (reference sequence). The V end lost 5 bases, the J end lost 1 base, and 6 bases lay between the germline ends. In nucleotides, the CDR3 is TGTGCCAGCAGCGTGCGGTCCTATAATTCACCCCTCCACTTT. It is translated as CASSVRSYNSPLHF.

The J gene is TRBJ1-3, the V gene TRBV12-5; D may be TRBD1 (5 bases). The V gene lost 5 bases and the J gene lost 1 base, with 9 bases spanning the gap. The CDR3 spans 14 residues. CDR1 is LGHNT, CDR2 FRNRAP, per germline. The CDR3 region has the DNA TGTGCTAGTGGTCAGGGATCGTCTGGAAACACCATATATTTT. Amino acids: CASGQGSSGNTIYF.

This clone was seen only a few times. The chain couples TRBV7-2 to TRBJ2-7; perhaps TRBD2 as D (6 bases). Germline V lookup: CDR1 SGHTA, CDR2 FQGNSA. The CDR3 sequence is 15 residues long. Trimming pared 5 bases from V and 2 bases from J, leaving 16 bases between. The CDR3 DNA reads TGTGCCAGCAGCCCCACCGCGGGGAGAGCCTACGAGCAGTACTTC. Its protein is CASSPTAGRAYEQYF.

V and J are TRBV10-3 and TRBJ1-2; no firm D call. Trimming took 0 bases from V and 4 from J, leaving 9 bases between them. The CDR3 has 14 amino acids. The germline gives CDR1 ENHRY, CDR2 SYGVKD. CDR3 sequence reads: CAISESQVTYGYTF. CDR3 coding DNA: TGTGCCATCAGTGAGTCCCAGGTTACCTATGGCTACACCTTC.